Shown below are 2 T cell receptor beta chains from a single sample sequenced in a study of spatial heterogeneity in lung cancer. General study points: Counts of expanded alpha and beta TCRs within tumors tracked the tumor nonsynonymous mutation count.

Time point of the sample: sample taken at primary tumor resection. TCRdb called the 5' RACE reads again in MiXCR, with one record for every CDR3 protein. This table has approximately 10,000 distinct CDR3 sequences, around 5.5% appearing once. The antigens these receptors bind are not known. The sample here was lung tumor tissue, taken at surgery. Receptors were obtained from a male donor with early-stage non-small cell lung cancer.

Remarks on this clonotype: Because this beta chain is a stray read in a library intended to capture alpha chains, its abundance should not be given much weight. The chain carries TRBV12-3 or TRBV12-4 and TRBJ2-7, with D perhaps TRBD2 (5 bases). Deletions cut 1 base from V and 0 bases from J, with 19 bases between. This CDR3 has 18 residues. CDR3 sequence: CASSLGGGLKVLSYEQYF. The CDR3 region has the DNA TGTGCCAGCAGTTTAGGTGGCGGACTCAAAGTCCTCTCCTACGAGCAGTACTTC.

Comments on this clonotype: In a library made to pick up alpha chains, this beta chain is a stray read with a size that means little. The CDR3 spells CASSLWGREDTQYF. The DNA for the CDR3 is TGTGCCAGCAGCTTATGGGGGCGGGAAGATACGCAGTATTTT. V gene TRBV7-3 combines with J gene TRBJ2-3; D could derive from TRBD1 or TRBD2 (6 bases each). The V end lost 2 bases, the J end lost 5 bases, and 11 bases lay between the germline ends. The CDR3 is 14 amino acids. Germline V gene data show CDR1 as SGHTA and CDR2 as FQGTGA.